The 20 T cell receptor beta chains below were found in one sample sequenced in a study of Ad26.COV2.S vaccination and SARS-CoV-2 variants. Some clones are missing from TCRdb's copy, which holds only in-frame ones; the method was immunoSEQ multiplex PCR. In the table there are some 500,000 clones, nearly 90% of which are singletons. Sample treatment: some 20 received Ad26.COV2.S at low or high dose, single or two shots; about 5 received placebo; per-sample allocation not given. Repertoires come from day 63 after the first vaccine or placebo injection. The sample consisted of peripheral blood, taken in a trial of Ad26.COV2.S vaccine versus placebo. The receptors originated from a person aged 18-65 years who received the Ad26.COV2.S COVID-19 vaccine or a placebo.

This chain uses TRBV28 with TRBJ1-4; 8 bases are shared with TRBD1. CDR3 length equals 16 residues. V shed 6 bases, J shed 2 bases, and the junction held 8 bases outside the gene matches. In germline, CDR1 is MDHEN, CDR2 SYDVKM. CDR3 protein: CASSNQGAVTNEKLFF. CDR3 bases: TGTGCCAGCAGCAATCAGGGGGCGGTCACTAATGAAAAACTGTTTTTT.

The V and J genes are TRBV10-3 and TRBJ2-2, with D tentatively TRBD1 (6 bases). Germline V lookup: CDR1 ENHRY, CDR2 SYGVKD. Trimming left V 8 bases short and J 3 bases short, with 13 bases between. This CDR3 contains 14 residues. The DNA for the CDR3 is TGTGCCATCCAAGACAGGTCCTACACCGGGGAGCTGTTTTTT. This sequence encodes CAIQDRSYTGELFF.

The chain carries TRBV7-2 and TRBJ1-1; no clear D gene. CDR3 length: 12 residues. CDR1 SGHTA and CDR2 FQGNSA come from the germline V gene. The V gene lost 5 bases and the J gene lost 3 bases, with 7 bases spanning the gap. This CDR3 reads CASSPQYTEAFF. The CDR3 DNA sequence: TGTGCCAGCAGCCCGCAATACACTGAAGCTTTCTTT.

This clone was counted a single time. The chain is built from TRBV11-3 and TRBJ2-2, with 9 bases matching TRBD1. Germline CDR1 and CDR2: SGHNT and YENEEA. The CDR3 runs to 15 residues. After removal of 5 bases from V and 5 bases from J, the junction contained 6 bases not matched to a gene. The CDR3 bases are TGTGCCAGCAGCCGGGACAGGGTGTCGACCGGGGAGCTGTTTTTT. This codes for CASSRDRVSTGELFF. The entire variable domain, with the rest obtained from reference TRBV11-3 and TRBJ2-2, is as follows: EAGVVQSPRYKIIEKKQPVAFWCNPISGHNTLYWYLQNLGQGPELLIRYENEEAVDDSQLPKDRFSAERLKGVDSTLKIQPAELGDSAVYLCASSRDRVSTGELFFGEGSRLTVL.

In its sample, this clone was seen a few times. V and J are TRBV5-1 and TRBJ1-3, with a possible D match to TRBD1 (6 bases). The germline CDR1 and CDR2 sequences are SGHRS and YFSETQ. The CDR3 contains 16 residues. V shed 4 bases and J shed 0 bases, with 14 bases lying between them. CDR3 DNA: TGCGCCAGCAGCGCGGGACACCAACTCTCTGGAAACACCATATATTTT. Amino acids: CASSAGHQLSGNTIYF.

The chain recombines TRBV6-6 with TRBJ2-2; tentative D call: TRBD1 (6 bases). V was trimmed by 8 bases and J by 7 bases, leaving 17 bases between them. The CDR3 loop spans 14 amino acids. Germline values: CDR1 MNHNY, CDR2 SVGAGI (reference sequence). The CDR3 reads CASCRGQGNGELFF. CDR3 nucleotide sequence: TGTGCCAGCTGCCGCGGGCAGGGGAACGGGGAGCTGTTTTTT.

This clone was detected once. V usage is TRBV27 and J usage is TRBJ2-7; tentative D call: TRBD2 (6 bases). CDR3 length: 14 residues. Germline V gene data show CDR1 as MNHEY and CDR2 as SMNVEV (reference sequence). V lost 5 bases to trimming and J lost 4 bases, with 15 bases between them. DNA of the CDR3: TGTGCCAGCAGTAACGGCAGGGCGGGGTACGAGCAGTACTTC. As protein: CASSNGRAGYEQYF.

This clone was seen only once. V and J are TRBV2 and TRBJ2-6; D tentatively fits TRBD1 or TRBD2 (5 bases each). V lost 7 bases, J lost 0 bases, and 10 bases lay in between. This CDR3 is 15 amino acids long. CDR1 is SNHLY and CDR2 is FYNNEI in the germline V gene. The CDR3 DNA reads TGTGCCAGCAATACCGGGGCCTCTGGGGCCAACGTCCTGACTTTC. As protein: CASNTGASGANVLTF. Based on the CDR3 plus reference TRBV2 and TRBJ2-6, the full variable domain is EPEVTQTPSHQVTQMGQEVILRCVPISNHLYFYWYRQILGQKVEFLVSFYNNEISEKSEIFDDQFSVERPDGSNFTLKIRSTKLEDSAMYFCASNTGASGANVLTFGAGSRLTVL.

The CDR3 DNA reads TGTGCCAGTAGTATTATACAGGGGGTGGGGGAGACCCAGTACTTC. Translation gives CASSIIQGVGETQYF. V gene TRBV19 combines with J gene TRBJ2-5, with 8 bases matching TRBD1. The V segment lost 3 bases and the J segment 5 bases; nucleotides outside the gene matches: 8. The length of the CDR3 is 15 residues. Germline loops: CDR1 LNHDA, CDR2 SQIVND (reference sequence).

The rearrangement links TRBV4-3 to TRBJ2-3; D might be TRBD2 (6 bases). The V and J ends lost 1 base and 5 bases respectively, with 16 bases between them. Germline V gene lookup returns CDR1 LGHNA and CDR2 YSLEER. The CDR3 loop spans 16 amino acids. The CDR3 here is CASSQGFGSSVDTQYF. For the CDR3, the DNA is TGCGCCAGCAGCCAAGGGTTCGGGAGCAGCGTAGATACGCAGTATTTT.

The chain links TRBV19 to TRBJ1-1; TRBD1 matches 7 bases. Germline V gene data show CDR1 as LNHDA and CDR2 as SQIVND (reference sequence). The CDR3 contains 15 residues. The junction had 10 bases not matched to a gene; V was cut back by 4 bases and J by 5 bases. CDR3 in amino acids: CASSTDREGATEAFF. CDR3 DNA: TGTGCCAGTAGTACAGACAGGGAGGGGGCGACTGAAGCTTTCTTT.

The chain combines TRBV5-5 with TRBJ1-4, with D tentatively TRBD1 (6 bases). Between the trimmed V and J ends, which lost 3 bases and 0 bases, there was a span of 6 bases. Germline CDR1 reads SGHKS; CDR2 reads YYEKEE (reference sequence). The CDR3 has 14 residues. CDR3: CASSSGATNEKLFF. DNA of the CDR3: TGTGCCAGCAGCTCAGGGGCAACTAATGAAAAACTGTTTTTT.

The chain is built from TRBV7-2 and TRBJ2-1; no definite D call. In germline, CDR1 is SGHTA, CDR2 FQGNSA. V lost 0 bases and J lost 9, with 12 bases in between. This CDR3 contains 14 residues. The CDR3 nucleotides are TGTGCCAGCAGCTTAGCCTTGGTGTCGGGTGAGCAGTTCTTC. As protein: CASSLALVSGEQFF.

The chain links TRBV24-1 to TRBJ1-4, with 7 bases aligning to TRBD1. Per germline, CDR1 KGHDR and CDR2 SFDVKD. This CDR3 is 14 amino acids long. J lost 6 bases, V lost 3 bases, and 3 bases had no gene match. The DNA for the CDR3 is TGTGCCACCAGTGATCCCGGGACAGATGAAAAACTGTTTTTT. This codes for CATSDPGTDEKLFF.

The DNA for the CDR3 is TGTGCCAGCAGTTACTCGACGGACAGTAGGGAGCAGTACTTC. Protein: CASSYSTDSREQYF. This chain connects TRBV6-5 to TRBJ2-7; weak D call: TRBD1 (6 bases). The CDR3 consists of 14 residues. The ends were cut back, 0 bases at V and 7 bases at J, with 13 bases in the middle. CDR1 and CDR2 (germline): MNHEY, SVGAGI.

V usage is TRBV24-1 and J usage is TRBJ2-2, with 10 bases identical to TRBD2. The CDR3 has 15 amino acids. Unmatched junction bases numbered 3, after V lost 5 bases and J lost 4 bases. CDR1 is KGHDR, CDR2 SFDVKD, per germline. The CDR3 region has the DNA TGTGCCACCAGTGCACTAGCGGGATTCACCGGGGAGCTGTTTTTT. Protein sequence: CATSALAGFTGELFF.

The chain has TRBV5-1 and TRBJ2-4; 8 nucleotides align to TRBD1. The CDR3 runs 14 residues. The J segment lost 8 bases and the V segment lost 3 bases, leaving 7 bases of the junction unmatched. Germline V gene lookup returns CDR1 SGHRS and CDR2 YFSETQ. The CDR3 is CASSSGQGRDIQYF. CDR3 DNA: TGCGCCAGCAGCTCTGGACAGGGTAGGGACATTCAGTACTTC.

V and J are TRBV18 and TRBJ2-7; 8 bases map to TRBD1. Germline V gene sequence: CDR1 KGHSH, CDR2 LQKENI. This CDR3 spans 12 amino acids. Trimming cost V 6 bases and J 4 bases; bases outside gene matches: 2. This CDR3 reads CASSGDRYEQYV. CDR3 sequence (DNA): TGTGCCAGCTCTGGGGACAGGTACGAGCAGTACGTC.

V gene TRBV3-1 (or the pseudogene TRBV3-2) combines with J gene TRBJ1-3, with D uncertain. V was clipped by 0 bases and J by 2 bases, with 11 bases between them. CDR1 is LGHDT and CDR2 is YNNKEL in the germline V gene (reference sequence). CDR3 length: 16 amino acids. Here the CDR3 DNA reads TGTGCCAGCAGCCAAGAGAACAGCGGCCCTGGAAACACCATATATTTT. Encoded protein: CASSQENSGPGNTIYF.

V usage is TRBV7-9 and J usage is TRBJ2-4; D not certain. The CDR3 spans 12 residues. V was pared by 1 base and J by 8 bases, with 6 bases between. Per the germline V gene, CDR1 is SEHNR and CDR2 is FQNEAQ (reference sequence). CDR3 loop: CASSLEGYIQYF. CDR3 DNA: TGTGCCAGCAGCTTAGAGGGCTACATTCAGTACTTC. Combining the CDR3 with reference TRBV7-9 and TRBJ2-4 gives the whole variable domain DTGVSQNPRHKITKRGQNVTFRCDPISEHNRLYWYRQTLGQGPEFLTYFQNEAQLEKSRLLSDRFSAERPKGSFSTLEIQRTEQGDSAMYLCASSLEGYIQYFGAGTRLSVL.